This entry features one TCR beta chain sequence. This record comes from a study of CD8+CD57+ T cells in acquired aplastic anemia. Study-wide context: Average CD4+ read depth in healthy donors was approximately 9.9 million reads.

This CDR3 has 16 amino acids. Germline CDR1 is SGDLS and CDR2 is YYNGEE. V shed 3 bases, J shed 6 bases, and the junction held 12 bases outside the gene matches. According to the study, genomic DNA was the template for TCR beta VDJ and CDR3 profiling. TCRdb ran MiXCR on the reads and lists one entry per CDR3 protein. The profile shows 200,000 to 250,000 distinct CDR3 sequences, approximately 60% of them singletons. This TCR came from a human donor in good health. The chain couples TRBV9 to TRBJ1-1; 9 positions match TRBD1. Sequenced material: sorted CD4+, CD8+, or CD8+CD57+ T cells (not recorded which) from PBMCs. The CDR3 loop is CASSAGTGRGQAEAFF. In DNA, the CDR3 is TGTGCCAGCAGCGCAGGGACAGGGCGTGGACAGGCTGAAGCTTTCTTT.